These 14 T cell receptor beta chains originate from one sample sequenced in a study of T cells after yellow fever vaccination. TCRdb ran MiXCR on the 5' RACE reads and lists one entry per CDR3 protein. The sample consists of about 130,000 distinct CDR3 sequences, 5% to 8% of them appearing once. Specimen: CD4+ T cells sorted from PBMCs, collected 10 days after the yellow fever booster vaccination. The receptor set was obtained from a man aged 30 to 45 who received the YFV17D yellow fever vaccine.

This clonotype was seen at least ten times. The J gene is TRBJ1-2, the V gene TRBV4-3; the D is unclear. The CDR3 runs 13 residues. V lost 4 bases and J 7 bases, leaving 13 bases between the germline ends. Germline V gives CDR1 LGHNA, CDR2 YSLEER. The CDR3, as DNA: TGCGCCAGCAGCCGCGCGGGGAGTGGTGGCTACACCTTC. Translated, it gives CASSRAGSGGYTF.

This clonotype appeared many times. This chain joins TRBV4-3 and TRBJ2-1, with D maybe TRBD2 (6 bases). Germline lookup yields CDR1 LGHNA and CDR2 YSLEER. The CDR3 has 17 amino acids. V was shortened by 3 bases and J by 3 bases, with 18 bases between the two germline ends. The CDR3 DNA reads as TGCGCCAGCAGCCAGGTATCTACCGGGAGTTTCTACAATGAGCAGTTCTTC. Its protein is CASSQVSTGSFYNEQFF.

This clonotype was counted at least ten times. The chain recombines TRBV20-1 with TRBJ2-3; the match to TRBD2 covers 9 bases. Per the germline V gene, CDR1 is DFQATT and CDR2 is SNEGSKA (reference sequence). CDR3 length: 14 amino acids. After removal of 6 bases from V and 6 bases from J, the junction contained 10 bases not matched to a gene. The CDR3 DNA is TGCAGTGCCCCGGAAAGCGGGAGGCTGGATACGCAGTATTTT. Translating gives CSAPESGRLDTQYF.

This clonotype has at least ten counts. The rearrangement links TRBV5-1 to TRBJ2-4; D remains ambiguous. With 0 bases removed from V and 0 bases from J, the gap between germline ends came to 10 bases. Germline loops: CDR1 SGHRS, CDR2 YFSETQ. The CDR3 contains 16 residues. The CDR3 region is CASSLVANLAKNIQYF. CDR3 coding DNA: TGCGCCAGCAGCTTGGTCGCCAATTTAGCCAAAAACATTCAGTACTTC. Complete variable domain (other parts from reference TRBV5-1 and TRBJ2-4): KAGVTQTPRYLIKTRGQQVTLSCSPISGHRSVSWYQQTPGQGLQFLFEYFSETQRNKGNFPGRFSGRQFSNSRSEMNVSTLELGDSALYLCASSLVANLAKNIQYFGAGTRLSVL.

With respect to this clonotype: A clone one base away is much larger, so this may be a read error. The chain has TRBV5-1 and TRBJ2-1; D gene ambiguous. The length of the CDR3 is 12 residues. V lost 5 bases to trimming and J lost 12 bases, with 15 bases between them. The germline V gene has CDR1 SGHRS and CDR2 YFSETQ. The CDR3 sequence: CASRLMGLGQFF. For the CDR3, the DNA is TGCGCCAGCAGATTGATGGGTTTGGGGCAGTTCTTC.

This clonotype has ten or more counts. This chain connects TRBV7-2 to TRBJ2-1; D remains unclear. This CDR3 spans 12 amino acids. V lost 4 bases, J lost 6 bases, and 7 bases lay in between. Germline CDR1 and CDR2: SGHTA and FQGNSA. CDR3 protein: CASSSAGNEQFF. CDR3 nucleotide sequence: TGTGCCAGCAGCTCCGCAGGCAATGAGCAGTTCTTC.

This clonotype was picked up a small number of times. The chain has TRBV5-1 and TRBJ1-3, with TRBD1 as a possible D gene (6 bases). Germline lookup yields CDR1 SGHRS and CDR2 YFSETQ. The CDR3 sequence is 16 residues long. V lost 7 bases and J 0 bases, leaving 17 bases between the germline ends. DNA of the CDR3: TGCGCCAGCCAACCTACGGACAGCCACTCTGGAAACACCATATATTTT. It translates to CASQPTDSHSGNTIYF.

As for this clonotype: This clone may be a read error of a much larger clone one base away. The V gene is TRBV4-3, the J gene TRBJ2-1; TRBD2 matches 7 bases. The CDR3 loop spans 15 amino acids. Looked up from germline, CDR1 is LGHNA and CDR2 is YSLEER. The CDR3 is CTSSQTARERGEQFF. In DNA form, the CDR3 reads TGCACCAGCAGCCAAACAGCTCGGGAGCGGGGTGAGCAGTTCTTC.

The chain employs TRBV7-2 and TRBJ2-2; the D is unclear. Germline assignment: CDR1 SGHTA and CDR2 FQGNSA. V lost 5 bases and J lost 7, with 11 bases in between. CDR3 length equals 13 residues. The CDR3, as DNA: TGTGCCAGCAGCGTTCAACCGGGCGGGGAGCTGTTTTTT. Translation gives CASSVQPGGELFF.

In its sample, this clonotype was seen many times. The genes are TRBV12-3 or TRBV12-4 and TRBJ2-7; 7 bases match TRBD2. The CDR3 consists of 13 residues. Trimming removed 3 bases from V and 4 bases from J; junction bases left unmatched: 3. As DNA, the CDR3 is TGTGCCAGCAGTTTTAGCGGGTCTTACGAGCAGTACTTC. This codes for CASSFSGSYEQYF.

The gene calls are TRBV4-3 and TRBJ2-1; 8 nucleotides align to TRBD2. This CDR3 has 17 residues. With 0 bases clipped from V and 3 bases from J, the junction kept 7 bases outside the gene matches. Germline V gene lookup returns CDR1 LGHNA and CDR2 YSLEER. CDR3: CASSQDPGLENYNEQFF. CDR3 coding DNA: TGCGCCAGCAGCCAAGATCCGGGACTAGAAAACTACAATGAGCAGTTCTTC.

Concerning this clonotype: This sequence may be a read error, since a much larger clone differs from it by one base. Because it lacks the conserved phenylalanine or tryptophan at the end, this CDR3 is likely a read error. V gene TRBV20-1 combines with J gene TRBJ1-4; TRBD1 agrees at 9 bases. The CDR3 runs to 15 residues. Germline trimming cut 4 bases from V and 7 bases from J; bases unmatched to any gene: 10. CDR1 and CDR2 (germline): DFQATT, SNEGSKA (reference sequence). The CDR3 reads CSATPRTGAGEKLFL. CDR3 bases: TGCAGTGCTACTCCGAGGACAGGGGCCGGTGAAAAACTGTTTTTA.

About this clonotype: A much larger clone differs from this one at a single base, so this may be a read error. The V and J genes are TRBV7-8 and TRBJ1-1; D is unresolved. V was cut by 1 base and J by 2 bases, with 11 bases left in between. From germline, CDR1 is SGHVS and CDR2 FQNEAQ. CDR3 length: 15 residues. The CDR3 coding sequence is TGTGCCAGCAGCTTAGAGGTGACGGTAAACACTGAAGCTTTCTTT. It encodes CASSLEVTVNTEAFF.

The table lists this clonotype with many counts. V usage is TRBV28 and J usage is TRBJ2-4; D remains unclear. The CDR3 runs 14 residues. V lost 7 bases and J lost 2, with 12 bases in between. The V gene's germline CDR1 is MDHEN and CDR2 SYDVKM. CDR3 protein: CASKVGKTKNIQYF. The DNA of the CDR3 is TGTGCCAGCAAGGTGGGAAAGACCAAAAACATTCAGTACTTC.